This T cell receptor (beta chain) was observed in a study of blood T cells in healthy people across ages. Through a sample-barcoded 5' primer and a J-beta primer mix, a second PCR was run for roughly 6 to 11 cycles. A single record per CDR3 protein comes from TCRdb applying MiXCR to the 5' RACE reads. The sample holds 1.5 million to 2 million distinct CDR3 sequences, around 42% seen once. General study points: TCR beta diversity per million T cells fell roughly linearly with age. When one million T cells were used, diversity estimates were thought to be underestimates.

Of note for this clonotype: The antigen is not known.

The CDR3 has 12 residues. The germline V gene has CDR1 SNHLY and CDR2 FYNNEI. Healthy Caucasians from Russia aged roughly 6 to 95 served as donors. About 10 milliliters of peripheral blood were drawn from each donor into EDTA-treated tubes. Sequences were obtained from blood. This sequence was found in a human donor in good health. The chain couples TRBV2 to TRBJ2-4, with D hard to call. The J call is doubtful: the DNA matches TRBJ2-5 better. The CDR3: CAGETDQETQYF. In DNA form, the CDR3 reads TGTGCCGGAGAGACGGACCAAGAGACCCAGTACTTC.